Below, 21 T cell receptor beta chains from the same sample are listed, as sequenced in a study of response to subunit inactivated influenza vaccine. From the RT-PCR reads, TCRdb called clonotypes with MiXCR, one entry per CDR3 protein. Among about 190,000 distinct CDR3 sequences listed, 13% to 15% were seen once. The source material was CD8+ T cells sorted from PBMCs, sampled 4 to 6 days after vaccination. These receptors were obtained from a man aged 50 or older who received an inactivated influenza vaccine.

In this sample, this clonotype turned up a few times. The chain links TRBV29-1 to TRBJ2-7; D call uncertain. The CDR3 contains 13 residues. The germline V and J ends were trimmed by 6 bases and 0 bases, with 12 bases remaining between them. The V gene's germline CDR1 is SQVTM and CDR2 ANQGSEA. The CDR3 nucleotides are TGCAGCGTCTCCCAGCGAAGCTCCTACGAGCAGTACTTC. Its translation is CSVSQRSSYEQYF.

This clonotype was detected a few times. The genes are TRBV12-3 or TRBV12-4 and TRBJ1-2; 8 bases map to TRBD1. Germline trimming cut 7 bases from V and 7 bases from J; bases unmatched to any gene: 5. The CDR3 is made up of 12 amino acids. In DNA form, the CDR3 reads TGTGCCAGCATAGAGACAGGGGCTGGCTACACCTTC. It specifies CASIETGAGYTF.

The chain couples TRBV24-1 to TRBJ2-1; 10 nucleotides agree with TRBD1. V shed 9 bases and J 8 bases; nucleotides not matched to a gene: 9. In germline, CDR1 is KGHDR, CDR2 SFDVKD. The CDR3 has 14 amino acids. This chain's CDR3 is CATSGWTGGHEQFF. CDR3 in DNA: TGTGCCACCTCCGGTTGGACAGGGGGACATGAGCAGTTCTTC.

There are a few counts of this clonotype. The CDR3 DNA follows: TGTGCCAGCAGTACGCTTCCCTCCGGGACAGGGGCTCAGCCCCAGCATTTT. Amino acids: CASSTLPSGTGAQPQHF. The rearrangement links TRBV27 to TRBJ1-5; 10 bases align to TRBD1. Germline V gene sequence: CDR1 MNHEY, CDR2 SMNVEV (reference sequence). The CDR3 consists of 17 residues. V lost 5 bases and J lost 6; bases outside the gene matches: 13.

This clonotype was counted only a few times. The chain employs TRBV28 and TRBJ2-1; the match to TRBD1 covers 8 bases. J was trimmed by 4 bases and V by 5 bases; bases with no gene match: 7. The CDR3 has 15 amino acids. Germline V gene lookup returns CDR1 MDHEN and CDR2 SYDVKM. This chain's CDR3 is CASSQQGGLYNEQFF. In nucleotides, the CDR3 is TGTGCCAGCAGTCAACAGGGGGGCCTATACAATGAGCAGTTCTTC.

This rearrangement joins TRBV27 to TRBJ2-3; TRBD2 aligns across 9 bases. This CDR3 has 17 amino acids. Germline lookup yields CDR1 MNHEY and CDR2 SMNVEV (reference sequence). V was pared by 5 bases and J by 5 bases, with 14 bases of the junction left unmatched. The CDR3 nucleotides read TGTGCCAGCAGTGACATAGCGGGGGCGCTTCGGGGAGATACGCAGTATTTT. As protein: CASSDIAGALRGDTQYF.

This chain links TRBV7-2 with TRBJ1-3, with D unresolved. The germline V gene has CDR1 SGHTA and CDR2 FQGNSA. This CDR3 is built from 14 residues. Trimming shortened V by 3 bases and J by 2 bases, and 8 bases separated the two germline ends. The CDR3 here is CASSFTQPGNTIYF. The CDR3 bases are TGTGCCAGCAGCTTCACGCAACCTGGAAACACCATATATTTT.

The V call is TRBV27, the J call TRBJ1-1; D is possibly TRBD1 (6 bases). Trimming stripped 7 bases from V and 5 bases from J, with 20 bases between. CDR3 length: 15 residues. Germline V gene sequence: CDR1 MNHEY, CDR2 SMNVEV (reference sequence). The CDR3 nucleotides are TGTGCCAGCAATTCCGACACGGGGGGCGAAACTGAAGCTTTCTTT. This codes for CASNSDTGGETEAFF.

Here the CDR3 reads CSARDPTDTPYGYTF. DNA of the CDR3: TGCAGTGCTAGGGACCCGACGGATACCCCTTATGGCTACACCTTC. V gene TRBV20-1 combines with J gene TRBJ1-2; no clear D. The CDR3 extends over 15 amino acids. The germline gives CDR1 DFQATT, CDR2 SNEGSKA (reference sequence). The V and J ends lost 3 bases and 5 bases respectively, with 19 bases between them.

The CDR3 DNA reads TGTGCCTGGAGTGTCGGGTCTCCTTCCTATGGCTACACCTTC. Translating it yields CAWSVGSPSYGYTF. The chain has TRBV30 and TRBJ1-2; unclear D gene. V shed 0 bases and J shed 4 bases, with 12 bases lying between them. The V gene's germline CDR1 is GTSNPN and CDR2 SVGIG (reference sequence). This CDR3 is built from 14 residues. Drawing the rest from reference TRBV30 and TRBJ1-2, the complete variable domain is SQTIHQWPATLVQPVGSPLSLECTVEGTSNPNLYWYRQAAGRGLQLLFYSVGIGQISSEVPQNLSASRPQDRQFILSSKKLLLSDSGFYLCAWSVGSPSYGYTFGSGTRLTVV.

The CDR3, as DNA: TGCGCCAGCAGCCAAGGACTAGCGGGGGGTTTCGAGCAGTACTTC. Protein product: CASSQGLAGGFEQYF. The rearrangement joins TRBV4-3 to TRBJ2-7; 13 bases fit TRBD2. The CDR3 extends over 15 amino acids. Germline CDR1 is LGHNA and CDR2 is YSLEER. The J segment lost 6 bases and the V segment lost 1 base, leaving 3 bases of the junction unmatched.

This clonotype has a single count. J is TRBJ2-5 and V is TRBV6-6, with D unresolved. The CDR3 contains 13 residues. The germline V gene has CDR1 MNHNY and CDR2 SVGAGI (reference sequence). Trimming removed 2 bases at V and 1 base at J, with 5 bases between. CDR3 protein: CASSYVPQETQYF. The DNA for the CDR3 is TGTGCCAGCAGTTACGTCCCCCAAGAGACCCAGTACTTC.

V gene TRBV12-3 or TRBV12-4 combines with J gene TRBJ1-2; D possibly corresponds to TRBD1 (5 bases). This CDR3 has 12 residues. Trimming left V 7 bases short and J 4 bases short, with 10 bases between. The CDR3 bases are TGTGCCAGCACCAAGGGGAGCTATGGCTACACCTTC. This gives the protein CASTKGSYGYTF.

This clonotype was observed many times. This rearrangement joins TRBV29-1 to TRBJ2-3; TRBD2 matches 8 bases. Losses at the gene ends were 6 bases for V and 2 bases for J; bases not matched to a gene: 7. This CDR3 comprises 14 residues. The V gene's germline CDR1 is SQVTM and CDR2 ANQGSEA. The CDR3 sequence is CSVKSGRPTDTQYF. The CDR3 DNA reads TGCAGCGTCAAAAGCGGGAGACCCACAGATACGCAGTATTTT.

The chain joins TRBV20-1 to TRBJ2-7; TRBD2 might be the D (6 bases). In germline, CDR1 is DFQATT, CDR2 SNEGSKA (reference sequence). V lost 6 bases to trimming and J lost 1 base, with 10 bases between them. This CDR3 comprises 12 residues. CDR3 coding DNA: TGCAGTGCACCCGGACTATCCTACGAGCAGTACTTC. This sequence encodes CSAPGLSYEQYF.

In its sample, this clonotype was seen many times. The CDR3 spells CASSLGNTIYF. The CDR3 DNA reads TGTGCCAGCAGTCTCGGAAACACCATATATTTT. V usage is TRBV7-9 and J usage is TRBJ1-3; D gene uncertain. V lost 6 bases and J 4 bases, leaving 4 bases between the germline ends. This CDR3 region has 11 residues. Germline V CDR1 and CDR2: SEHNR, FQNEAQ (reference sequence).

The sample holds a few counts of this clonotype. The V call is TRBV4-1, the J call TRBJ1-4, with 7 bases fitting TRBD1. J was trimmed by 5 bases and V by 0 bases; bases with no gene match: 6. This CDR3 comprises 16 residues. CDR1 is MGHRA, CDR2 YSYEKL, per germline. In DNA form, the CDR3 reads TGCGCCAGCAGCCAAGATCTCGACAGGGCGAATGAAAAACTGTTTTTT. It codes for CASSQDLDRANEKLFF.

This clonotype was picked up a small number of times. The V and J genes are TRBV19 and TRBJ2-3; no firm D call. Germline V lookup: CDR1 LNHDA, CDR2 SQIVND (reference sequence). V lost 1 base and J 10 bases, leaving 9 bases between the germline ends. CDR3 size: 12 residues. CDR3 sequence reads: CASSIGASAQYF. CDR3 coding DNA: TGTGCCAGTAGTATAGGGGCTTCTGCGCAGTATTTT. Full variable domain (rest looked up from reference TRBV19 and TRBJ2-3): DGGITQSPKYLFRKEGQNVTLSCEQNLNHDAMYWYRQDPGQGLRLIYYSQIVNDFQKGDIAEGYSVSREKKESFPLTVTSAQKNPTAFYLCASSIGASAQYFGPGTRLTVL.

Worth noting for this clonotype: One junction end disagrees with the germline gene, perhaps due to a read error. The CDR3 nucleotides are TGCACCAGCAGCCCTCAGCGGACCTACGAGCAGTACTTC. It translates to CTSSPQRTYEQYF. V and J are TRBV4-3 and TRBJ2-7, with D possibly TRBD2 on 5 matching bases. This CDR3 region has 13 residues. Germline V gives CDR1 LGHNA, CDR2 YSLEER.

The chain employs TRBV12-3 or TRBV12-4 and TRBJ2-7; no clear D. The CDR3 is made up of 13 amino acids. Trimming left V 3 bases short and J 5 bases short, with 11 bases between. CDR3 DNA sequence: TGTGCCAGCAGTTTCCCTTACGGCCACGAGCAGTACTTC. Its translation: CASSFPYGHEQYF.

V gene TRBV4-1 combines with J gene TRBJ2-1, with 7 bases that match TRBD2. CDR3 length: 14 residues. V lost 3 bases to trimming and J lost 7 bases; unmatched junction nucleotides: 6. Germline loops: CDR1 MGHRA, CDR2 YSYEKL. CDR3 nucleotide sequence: TGCGCCAGCAGCCACCGACTAGCCTTTAATGAGCAGTTCTTC. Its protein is CASSHRLAFNEQFF.